These T cell receptor beta chains were read from a single sample in a study of cytomegalovirus exposure and HLA in healthy donors. Clones were read by immunoSEQ multiplex PCR, and TCRdb kept only the in-frame ones, dropping some. The sample holds more than 95,000 clones. Sequenced: PBMCs. These TCRs come from a man younger than 45 in good health and CMV-seronegative. The conserved cysteine and the conserved F or W are not part of the CDR3 here.

v_call,j_call,cdr3_aa
TRBV5-1,NA,ASSPRTGDSYEQY
TRBV7-9,TRBJ1-5,ASSRVGQGNQPQH
TRBV6-5,TRBJ1-3,ASSYAADSGNTIY
TRBV10-3,TRBJ2-7,AISEWRRDYEQY
TRBV27,TRBJ1-4,ASSMYPGDEKLF
TRBV4-3,TRBJ2-6,ASSQGDRGQANVLT
TRBV28,TRBJ1-5,ASRATGDYSNQPQH
TRBV2,TRBJ2-3,ASSGGSTDTQY
TRBV28,TRBJ2-7,ASSLRGRKTGTPAGPEQY
TRBV5-1,TRBJ2-2,ASSWISGRVDTGELF
TRBV7-6,TRBJ2-7,ASSLGSGNRGNEQY
TRBV19,TRBJ2-7,ASSRRGSPSEQY
TRBV7-2,TRBJ1-1,ASSLAGGNTEAF
TRBV7-2,TRBJ2-7,ASSSTLAGSSYEQY
TRBV7-3,TRBJ2-3,ASSPTGQPTDTQY
TRBV28,TRBJ1-1,ASRNRGPNTEAF
TRBV6-5,TRBJ2-3,ASSNNQGTTDTQY
TRBV5-6,TRBJ1-5,ASSPRGNSNQPQH
TRBV7-8,TRBJ2-1,ASSLDLGQNNEQF
TRBV10-3,TRBJ1-2,AISEAFISTDYGYT
TRBV19,TRBJ2-2,ASKIQAGATGELF
TRBV18,TRBJ1-5,ASSLRPTGKFEPQH
TRBV27,TRBJ1-1,ASMGAGVGDTEAF
TRBV5-5,TRBJ1-1,ASSYRDRSMNTEAF
TRBV21-1,TRBJ1-4,ASSTNSGTPNEKLF
TRBV28,TRBJ2-1,ASSFRAGGPNEQF
TRBV4-3,TRBJ2-1,ASSQMTSGFGNNEQF
TRBV2,TRBJ2-1,ASKGDTSSYNEQF
TRBV9,TRBJ2-3,ASSSPGVTPPGTQY
TRBV30,TRBJ2-7,ACVVATYEQY
TRBV10-3,TRBJ2-7,AISDGPGGYEQY
TRBV19,TRBJ1-1,ASTIRGGAEAF
TRBV27,TRBJ2-1,ASSYGDKYNEQF
TRBV4-3,TRBJ2-2,ASSQDRRQGVGELF
TRBV27,TRBJ2-3,ASRGSGRAADTQY
TRBV30,NA,AWKGDRYYEQY
TRBV11-2,TRBJ2-5,ASSRFGPAIQETQY
TRBV7-2,TRBJ2-1,ASSPSPIRNNEQF
TRBV5-1,TRBJ2-7,ASSPGTNSYEQY
TRBV7-2,TRBJ1-3,ASSPSGESSGNTIY
TRBV6-6,TRBJ1-2,ASSPWDRGYGYT
TRBV5-5,TRBJ2-7,ASSFLGGTYEQY
TRBV6-5,TRBJ1-2,ASSYSPGYGYT
TRBV7-9,TRBJ1-2,ASSLDVRSGISGYT
TRBV5-6,TRBJ2-3,ASSLVSGTTDTQY
TRBV2,TRBJ2-7,ASRFSGAYEQY
TRBV7-8,TRBJ1-1,ASSLGSPGGVSEAF
TRBV30,TRBJ2-3,AWSFSNMPRDTQY
TRBV19,TRBJ1-1,ASKLGTENTEAF
TRBV4-1,TRBJ2-7,ASSPTSGTPYEQY
TRBV10-3,TRBJ2-1,ATTSGSANEQF
TRBV28,TRBJ1-2,ASTLRGWDGYT
TRBV27,TRBJ2-7,ASSSLAGDSYEQY
TRBV2,TRBJ2-2,ASSEGWKTGNTGELF
TRBV25-1,TRBJ1-6,ASSKGQGLH
TRBV28,TRBJ1-1,ASGRQGHTPNTEAF